This TCR beta chain is drawn from a study of OX40 agonist ivuxolimab in advanced cancers. Background on the study: Three patients had partial responses: one hepatocellular carcinoma, two cutaneous melanoma.

TCRdb's copy holds only in-frame clones and misses some; the assay was immunoSEQ multiplex PCR. The profile covers approximately 50,000 clones, with 75% to 80% appearing a single time and approximately 2.3% taken by the ten largest. Whole-study findings and limits: The study observed clonal expansion of CD4+ and CD8+ blood T cells by week 6 at 0.1 to 3.0 mg/kg. The study did not work out the antigen specificity of the expanded peripheral T cells.

Regarding this clone: Its antigen remains unidentified. The identical CDR3 is also encoded by other nucleotide sequences in the sample.

This specimen was CD4+ or CD8+ T cells sorted from blood, taken in a trial of the OX40 agonist ivuxolimab. The sequence came from an adult with an advanced solid tumor such as melanoma, head and neck, liver or kidney cancer.

This chain's CDR3 is CASSFSAMAGGPSEQYF. In DNA form, the CDR3 reads TGTGCCAGCAGCTTCTCGGCCATGGCGGGGGGCCCCAGCGAGCAGTACTTC. V is TRBV7-2 and J is TRBJ2-7; 8 bases agree with TRBD2. Unmatched junction bases numbered 16, after V lost 3 bases and J lost 6 bases. Germline lookup yields CDR1 SGHTA and CDR2 FQGNSA. The CDR3 has 17 residues.